This entry lists 22 T cell receptor beta chains sequenced from one sample in a study of blood T cell repertoires in COVID-19. Method: immunoSEQ multiplex PCR; TCRdb's copy keeps in-frame clones and lacks some. The repertoire holds under 350,000 clones, with more than 85% as singletons. Specimen: peripheral blood. The receptor source for this set is a man aged 18 to 30 with active or convalescent COVID-19.

The chain is built from TRBV11-2 and TRBJ1-1, with no clear D. CDR3 size: 14 residues. The V end lost 5 bases, the J end lost 3 bases, and 13 bases lay between the germline ends. Germline V gene lookup returns CDR1 SGHAT and CDR2 FQNNGV. DNA of the CDR3: TGTGCCAGCAGCGCGGGCAGGCTGGACACTGAAGCTTTCTTT. Its protein product is CASSAGRLDTEAFF.

This chain links TRBV7-7 with TRBJ2-6, with 9 bases lining up with TRBD2. The ends lost 7 bases at V and 1 base at J; junction bases unmatched: 5. The germline CDR1 and CDR2 sequences are SSHAT and FNYEAQ (reference sequence). The CDR3 has 16 amino acids. For the CDR3, the DNA is TGTGCCAGCACCCCGACTAGCGGATCTGGGGCCAACGTCCTGACTTTC. Translated: CASTPTSGSGANVLTF.

This clone has ten or more counts. The chain employs TRBV5-1 and TRBJ1-3; a possible D gene is TRBD1 (5 bases). The germline V and J ends were trimmed by 4 bases and 4 bases, with 12 bases remaining between them. This CDR3 has 14 residues. Per germline, CDR1 SGHRS and CDR2 YFSETQ. The CDR3 spells CASSPVAGGNTIYF. The CDR3 DNA reads TGCGCCAGCAGCCCCGTGGCAGGGGGAAACACCATATATTTT.

The chain links TRBV27 to TRBJ1-5, with D unresolved. This CDR3 has 12 amino acids. V dropped 8 bases and J dropped 1 base, with 6 bases sitting between them. CDR1 and CDR2 from the germline V gene are MNHEY and SMNVEV (reference sequence). The CDR3 DNA reads TGTGCCAGCCGTGCGAGCAATCAGCCCCAGCATTTT. It codes for CASRASNQPQHF.

CDR3 region: CASSPPGLRYEQYF. The CDR3 DNA follows: TGTGCCAGCAGCCCACCGGGACTAAGATACGAGCAGTACTTC. V is TRBV3-1 (or the pseudogene TRBV3-2) and J is TRBJ2-7; 7 positions match TRBD2. With 4 bases clipped from V and 4 bases from J, the junction kept 7 bases outside the gene matches. The CDR3 has 14 residues. Germline-derived CDR1 and CDR2 are LGHDT and YNNKEL (reference sequence).

The chain combines TRBV30 with TRBJ2-7; 7 bases agree with TRBD2. The germline V gene encodes CDR1 GTSNPN and CDR2 SVGIG (reference sequence). The V gene end was trimmed by 4 bases and the J gene end by 5 bases; junction bases not matched to a gene: 11. There are 14 residues in the CDR3. The DNA for the CDR3 is TGTGCCTGGAAATCCGGGGGGAGATTCAACGAGCAGTACTTC. Amino acid sequence: CAWKSGGRFNEQYF.

This chain links TRBV28 with TRBJ2-7; weak D call: TRBD1 (6 bases). The germline V gene has CDR1 MDHEN and CDR2 SYDVKM. This CDR3 has 13 amino acids. Trimming removed 11 bases at V and 3 bases at J, with 17 bases between. CDR3 sequence reads: CAAHRGGLYEQYF. DNA of the CDR3: TGTGCCGCGCACCGAGGGGGTCTCTACGAGCAGTACTTC. Full variable domain (outside the CDR3, taken from reference TRBV28 and TRBJ2-7): DVKVTQSSRYLVKRTGEKVFLECVQDMDHENMFWYRQDPGLGLRLIYFSYDVKMKEKGDIPEGYSVSREKKERFSLILESASTNQTSMYLCAAHRGGLYEQYFGPGTRLTVT.

This clone occurred a few times. This chain links TRBV2 with TRBJ1-1; D ambiguous. CDR3 length: 11 amino acids. V lost 3 bases, J lost 8 bases, and 7 bases lay in between. Germline CDR1 SNHLY, CDR2 FYNNEI. The DNA of the CDR3 is TGTGCCAGCAGTGATAGTAGCGAAGCTTTCTTT. This encodes CASSDSSEAFF.

V is TRBV7-8 and J is TRBJ2-7; D is uncertain. Germline assignment: CDR1 SGHVS and CDR2 FQNEAQ. V lost 4 bases and J 1 base, leaving 5 bases between the germline ends. The CDR3 consists of 12 residues. CDR3 sequence: CASSSLSYEQYF. The CDR3 DNA reads TGTGCCAGCAGCTCTTTATCCTACGAGCAGTACTTC.

About this clone: In the same sample, other DNA sequences code for this CDR3. V usage is TRBV4-1 and J usage is TRBJ2-3; D may be TRBD2 (6 bases). The CDR3 extends over 14 amino acids. The V gene's germline CDR1 is MGHRA and CDR2 YSYEKL. Trimming stripped 3 bases from V and 1 base from J, with 8 bases between. CDR3 amino acids: CASSQGGGTDTQYF. The CDR3 DNA follows: TGCGCCAGCAGCCAGGGGGGTGGCACAGATACGCAGTATTTT.

The CDR3 loop is CASPRGLNTEAFF. CDR3 DNA sequence: TGTGCCAGCCCTCGAGGGTTGAACACTGAAGCTTTCTTT. The rearrangement links TRBV5-4 to TRBJ1-1; D is unclear. In germline, CDR1 is SGHNT, CDR2 YYREEE (reference sequence). Between the trimmed V and J ends, which lost 7 bases and 0 bases, there was a span of 10 bases. The CDR3 extends over 13 amino acids.

J is TRBJ1-2 and V is TRBV6-4; D unclear. The germline gives CDR1 MRHNA, CDR2 SNTAGT. This CDR3 spans 12 amino acids. V dropped 5 bases and J dropped 6 bases, with 10 bases sitting between them. The CDR3 region has the DNA TGTGCCAGCAGTATGGAGTTTAATGGCTACACCTTC. The encoded protein is CASSMEFNGYTF.

The genes are TRBV27 and TRBJ2-7, with D perhaps TRBD1 (7 bases). The CDR3 extends over 15 amino acids. Germline V CDR1 and CDR2: MNHEY, SMNVEV (reference sequence). The V end lost 3 bases, the J end lost 6 bases, and 18 bases lay between the germline ends. The CDR3 bases are TGTGCCAGCAGTTTTCCCATCAACCAGGGGGGCGAGCAGTACTTC. Protein product: CASSFPINQGGEQYF.

This chain connects TRBV30 to TRBJ2-4, with D possibly TRBD2 on 5 matching bases. There are 16 residues in the CDR3. Trimming shortened V by 3 bases and J by 1 base, and 16 bases separated the two germline ends. Germline CDR1 reads GTSNPN; CDR2 reads SVGIG (reference sequence). The CDR3 sequence: CAWSGIGEFAKNIQYF. The CDR3 nucleotides are TGTGCCTGGAGCGGCATTGGGGAGTTCGCCAAAAACATTCAGTACTTC.

In DNA form, the CDR3 reads TGTGCCTGTTGGTTCGGGGAAGTCGGTGAGCAGTACTTC. Protein product: CACWFGEVGEQYF. The chain recombines TRBV30 with TRBJ2-7, with D possibly matching TRBD2 (5 bases). The CDR3 has 13 amino acids. Germline V gene data show CDR1 as GTSNPN and CDR2 as SVGIG (reference sequence). The germline V and J ends were trimmed by 6 bases and 7 bases, with 19 bases remaining between them.

The J gene is TRBJ1-5, the V gene TRBV28, with 7 nucleotides matching TRBD1. The CDR3 runs to 15 residues. Germline CDR1 and CDR2: MDHEN and SYDVKM. Trimming removed 3 bases from V and 0 bases from J; junction bases left unmatched: 2. The CDR3 here is CASSLRDSSNQPQHF. As DNA, the CDR3 is TGTGCCAGCAGTTTGAGGGACAGTAGCAATCAGCCCCAGCATTTT.

The chain uses TRBV7-6 and TRBJ2-1; D not certain. CDR3 length equals 16 residues. The ends were cut back, 2 bases at V and 0 bases at J, with 11 bases in the middle. Germline CDR1 SGHVS, CDR2 FNYEAQ. The CDR3 nucleotides are TGTGCCAGCAGCTTATATTCTCTGAGCTCCTACAATGAGCAGTTCTTC. Protein sequence: CASSLYSLSSYNEQFF.

V usage is TRBV5-1 and J usage is TRBJ1-1; maybe TRBD1 (5 bases). The CDR3 extends over 13 amino acids. V lost 7 bases and J 1 base, leaving 11 bases between the germline ends. The germline gives CDR1 SGHRS, CDR2 YFSETQ. This chain's CDR3 is CASQDTPNTEAFF. The CDR3 DNA reads TGCGCCAGCCAGGACACTCCGAACACTGAAGCTTTCTTT.

The chain recombines TRBV5-1 with TRBJ2-7, with TRBD2 matching over 11 bases. With 0 bases clipped from V and 2 bases from J, the junction kept 4 bases outside the gene matches. The CDR3 has 16 residues. CDR1 and CDR2 (germline): SGHRS, YFSETQ. CDR3 amino acids: CASSLDGTSGTYEQYF. The CDR3 DNA reads as TGCGCCAGCAGCTTGGACGGGACTAGCGGCACCTACGAGCAGTACTTC. Using reference TRBV5-1 and TRBJ2-7 for the parts outside the CDR3, the full variable domain is KAGVTQTPRYLIKTRGQQVTLSCSPISGHRSVSWYQQTPGQGLQFLFEYFSETQRNKGNFPGRFSGRQFSNSRSEMNVSTLELGDSALYLCASSLDGTSGTYEQYFGPGTRLTVT.

The chain couples TRBV4-2 to TRBJ1-6; 12 bases line up with TRBD1. V lost 1 base, J lost 10 bases, and 2 bases stayed unmatched. CDR1 and CDR2 (germline): LGHNA, YNFKEQ. This CDR3 comprises 15 residues. The DNA for the CDR3 is TGTGCCAGCAGCCAAGCCGGGACAGGGGGCTCACCCCTCCACTTT. This translates into CASSQAGTGGSPLHF.

This clone has only a few counts. The rearrangement uses TRBV4-1 and TRBJ1-4; D perhaps matches TRBD1 (5 bases). Looked up from germline, CDR1 is MGHRA and CDR2 is YSYEKL. Trimming shortened V by 1 base and J by 7 bases, and 19 bases separated the two germline ends. The CDR3 runs 17 residues. The CDR3, as DNA: TGCGCCAGCAGCCAAGTCCGCCGGGGCGGGAAGGGTGAAAAACTGTTTTTT. Amino acids: CASSQVRRGGKGEKLFF.

J is TRBJ2-2 and V is TRBV9, with a weak D call TRBD2 (5 bases). Germline-derived CDR1 and CDR2 are SGDLS and YYNGEE. The CDR3 totals 15 residues. V was trimmed by 5 bases and J by 0 bases, leaving 11 bases between them. CDR3 nucleotides: TGTGCCAGCAGAGAGGGTTCTTCGAACACCGGGGAGCTGTTTTTT. Residues: CASREGSSNTGELFF.